This T cell receptor (beta chain) stems from a study of T cell repertoires in cytomegalovirus infection. At the level of the study: It was recently identified HLA-C-restricted and well-studied HLA-B-restricted CMV epitopes that the study used. Carrying CMV and the relevant HLA type showed in public TCR beta signatures.

Study observations and caveats: HLA-C-restricted CMV clonotypes gave the most frequent clonotype in two of eight donors. The cumulative frequency of public TCR beta families distinguished individuals who carried CMV together with the relevant HLA.

V was trimmed by 1 base and J by 4 bases, leaving 10 bases between them. This CDR3 spans 14 amino acids. The germline V gene has CDR1 SGHTA and CDR2 FQGTGA. TCRdb re-derived calls from the reads in MiXCR, one entry per CDR3 protein. The repertoire holds approximately 730,000 distinct CDR3 sequences, with roughly 29% as singletons. On this clonotype: Its antigen remains unidentified.

The J gene is TRBJ1-2, the V gene TRBV7-3; no definite D call. The receptor was derived from a human donor in good health (CMV status not recorded). Some clones in this sample may be carry-over from other donors' samples. This specimen was cultured CD8+ T cells from PBMCs, taken from culture after CMV antigen stimulation. In nucleotides, the CDR3 is TGTGCCAGCAGCTTAAATGGCAGATCCTATGGCTACACCTTC. Protein product: CASSLNGRSYGYTF.